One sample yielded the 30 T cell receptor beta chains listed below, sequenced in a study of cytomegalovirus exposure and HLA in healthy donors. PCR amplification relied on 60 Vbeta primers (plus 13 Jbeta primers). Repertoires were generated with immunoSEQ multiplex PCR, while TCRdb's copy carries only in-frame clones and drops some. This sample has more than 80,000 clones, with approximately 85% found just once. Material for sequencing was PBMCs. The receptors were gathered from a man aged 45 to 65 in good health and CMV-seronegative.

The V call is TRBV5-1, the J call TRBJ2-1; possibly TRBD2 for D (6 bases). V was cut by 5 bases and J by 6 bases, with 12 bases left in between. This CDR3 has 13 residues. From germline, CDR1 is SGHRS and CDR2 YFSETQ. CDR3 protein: CASSRGDRNEQFF. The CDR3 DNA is TGCGCCAGCAGTCGCGGGGATCGCAATGAGCAGTTCTTC.

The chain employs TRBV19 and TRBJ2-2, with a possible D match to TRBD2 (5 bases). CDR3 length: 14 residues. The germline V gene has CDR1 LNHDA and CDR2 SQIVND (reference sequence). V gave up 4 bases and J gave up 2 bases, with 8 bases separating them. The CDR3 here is CASSRTVNTGELFF. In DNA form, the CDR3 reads TGTGCCAGTAGTAGGACTGTCAACACCGGGGAGCTGTTTTTT.

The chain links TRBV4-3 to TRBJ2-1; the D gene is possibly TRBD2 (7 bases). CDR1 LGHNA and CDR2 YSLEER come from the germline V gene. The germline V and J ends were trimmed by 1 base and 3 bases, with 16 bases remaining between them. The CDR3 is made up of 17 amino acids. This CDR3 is CASSQGGRGGYYNEQFF. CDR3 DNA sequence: TGCGCCAGCAGCCAAGGGGGACGCGGGGGCTACTACAATGAGCAGTTCTTC.

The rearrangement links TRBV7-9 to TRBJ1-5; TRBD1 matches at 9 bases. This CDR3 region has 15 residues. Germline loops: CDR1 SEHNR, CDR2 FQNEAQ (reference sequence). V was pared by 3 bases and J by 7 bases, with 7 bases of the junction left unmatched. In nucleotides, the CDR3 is TGTGCCAGCAGCTTCGGGACAGGGTTGGGCCAGCCCCAGCATTTT. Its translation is CASSFGTGLGQPQHF.

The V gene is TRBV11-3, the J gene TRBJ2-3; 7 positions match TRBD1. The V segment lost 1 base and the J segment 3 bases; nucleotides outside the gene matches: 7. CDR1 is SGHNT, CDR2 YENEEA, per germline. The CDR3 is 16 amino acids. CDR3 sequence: CASSLAGTDPTDTQYF. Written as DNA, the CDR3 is TGTGCCAGCAGCTTAGCCGGGACAGACCCGACAGATACGCAGTATTTT. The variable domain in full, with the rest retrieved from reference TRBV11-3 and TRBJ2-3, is EAGVVQSPRYKIIEKKQPVAFWCNPISGHNTLYWYLQNLGQGPELLIRYENEEAVDDSQLPKDRFSAERLKGVDSTLKIQPAELGDSAVYLCASSLAGTDPTDTQYFGPGTRLTVL.

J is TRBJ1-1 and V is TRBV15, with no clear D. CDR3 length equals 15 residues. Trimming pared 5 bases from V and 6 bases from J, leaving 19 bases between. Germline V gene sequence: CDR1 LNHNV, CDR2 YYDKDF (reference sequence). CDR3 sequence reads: CATSAHPLGAAEAFF. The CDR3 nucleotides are TGTGCCACCAGCGCACACCCCCTTGGCGCGGCTGAAGCTTTCTTT.

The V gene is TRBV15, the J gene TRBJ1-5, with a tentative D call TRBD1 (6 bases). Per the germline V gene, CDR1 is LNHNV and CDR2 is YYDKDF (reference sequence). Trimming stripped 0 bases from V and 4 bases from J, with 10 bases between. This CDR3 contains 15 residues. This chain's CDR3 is CATSRDSGVNQPQHF. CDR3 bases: TGTGCCACCAGCAGAGATTCAGGGGTGAATCAGCCCCAGCATTTT.

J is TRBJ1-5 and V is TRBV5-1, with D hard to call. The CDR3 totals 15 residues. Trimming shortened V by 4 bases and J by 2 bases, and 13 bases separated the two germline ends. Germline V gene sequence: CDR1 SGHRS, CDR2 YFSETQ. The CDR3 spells CASSASGWGNQPQHF. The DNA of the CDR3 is TGCGCCAGCAGCGCCTCGGGTTGGGGCAATCAGCCCCAGCATTTT.

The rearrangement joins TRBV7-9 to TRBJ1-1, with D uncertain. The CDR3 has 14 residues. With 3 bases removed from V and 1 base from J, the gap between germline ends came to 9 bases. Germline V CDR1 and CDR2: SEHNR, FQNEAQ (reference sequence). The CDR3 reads CASSLHSGNTEAFF. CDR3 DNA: TGTGCCAGCAGCTTGCACTCGGGGAACACTGAAGCTTTCTTT.

In DNA form, the CDR3 reads TGTGCCAGCAGCCAACGAAAGGACAGGGGAAAATACAATGAGCAGTTCTTC. This translates into CASSQRKDRGKYNEQFF. The chain recombines TRBV14 with TRBJ2-1, with 9 bases lining up with TRBD1. CDR1 and CDR2 (germline): SGHDN, FVKESK. V gave up 2 bases and J gave up 4 bases; unmatched junction bases: 9. CDR3 length equals 17 residues.

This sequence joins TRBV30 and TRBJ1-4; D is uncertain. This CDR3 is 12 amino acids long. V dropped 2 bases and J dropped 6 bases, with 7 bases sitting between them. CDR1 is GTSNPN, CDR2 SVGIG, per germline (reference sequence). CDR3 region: CAWSSGDEKLFF. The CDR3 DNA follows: TGTGCCTGGAGTTCCGGGGATGAAAAACTGTTTTTT. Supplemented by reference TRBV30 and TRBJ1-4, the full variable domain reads SQTIHQWPATLVQPVGSPLSLECTVEGTSNPNLYWYRQAAGRGLQLLFYSVGIGQISSEVPQNLSASRPQDRQFILSSKKLLLSDSGFYLCAWSSGDEKLFFGSGTQLSVL.

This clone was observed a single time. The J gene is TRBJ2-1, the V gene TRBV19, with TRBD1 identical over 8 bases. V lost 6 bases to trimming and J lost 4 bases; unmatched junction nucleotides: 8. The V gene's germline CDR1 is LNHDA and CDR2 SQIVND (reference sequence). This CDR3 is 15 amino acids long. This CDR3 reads CASSMEGQDYNEQFF. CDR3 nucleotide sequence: TGTGCCAGTAGCATGGAGGGACAGGATTACAATGAGCAGTTCTTC.

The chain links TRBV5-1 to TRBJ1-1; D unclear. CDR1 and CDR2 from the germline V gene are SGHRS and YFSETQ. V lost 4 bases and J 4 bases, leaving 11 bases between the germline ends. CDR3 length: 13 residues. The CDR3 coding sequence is TGCGCCAGCAGCCTGGCCGTGAGCACTGAAGCTTTCTTT. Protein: CASSLAVSTEAFF. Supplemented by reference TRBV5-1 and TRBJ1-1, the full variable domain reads KAGVTQTPRYLIKTRGQQVTLSCSPISGHRSVSWYQQTPGQGLQFLFEYFSETQRNKGNFPGRFSGRQFSNSRSEMNVSTLELGDSALYLCASSLAVSTEAFFGQGTRLTVV.

CDR3 sequence: CASSLTSGGETQYF. The CDR3 coding sequence is TGTGCCAGCAGTTTGACTAGCGGGGGTGAGACCCAGTACTTC. The rearrangement joins TRBV9 to TRBJ2-5; TRBD2 aligns across 12 bases. V lost 5 bases to trimming and J lost 5 bases; unmatched junction nucleotides: 4. Germline V gene data show CDR1 as SGDLS and CDR2 as YYNGEE. The CDR3 length is 14 residues.

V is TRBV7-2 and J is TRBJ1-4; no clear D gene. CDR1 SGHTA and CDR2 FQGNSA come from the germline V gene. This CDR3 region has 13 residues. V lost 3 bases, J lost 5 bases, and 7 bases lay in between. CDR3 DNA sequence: TGTGCCAGCAGCTTTACCGGGAATGAAAAACTGTTTTTT. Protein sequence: CASSFTGNEKLFF.

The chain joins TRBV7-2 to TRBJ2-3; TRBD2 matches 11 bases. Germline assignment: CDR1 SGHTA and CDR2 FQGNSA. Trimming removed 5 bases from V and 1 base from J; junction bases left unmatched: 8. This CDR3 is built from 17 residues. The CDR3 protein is CASSPNIAGGGTDTQYF. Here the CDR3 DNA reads TGTGCCAGCAGCCCAAATATAGCGGGGGGGGGCACAGATACGCAGTATTTT.

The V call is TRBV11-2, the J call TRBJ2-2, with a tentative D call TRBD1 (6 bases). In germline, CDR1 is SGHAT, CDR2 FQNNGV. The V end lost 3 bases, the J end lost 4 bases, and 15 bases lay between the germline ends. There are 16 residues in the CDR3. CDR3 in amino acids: CASSFSVRGRTGELFF. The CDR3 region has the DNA TGTGCCAGCAGCTTCAGCGTCAGGGGCCGCACCGGGGAGCTGTTTTTT.

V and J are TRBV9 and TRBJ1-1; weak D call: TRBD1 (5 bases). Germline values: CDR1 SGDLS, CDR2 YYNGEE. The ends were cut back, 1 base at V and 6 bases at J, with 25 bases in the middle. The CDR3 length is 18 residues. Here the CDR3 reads CASSVLPPGLNPLSEAFF. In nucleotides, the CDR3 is TGTGCCAGCAGCGTACTCCCCCCAGGGCTAAACCCGTTATCTGAAGCTTTCTTT.

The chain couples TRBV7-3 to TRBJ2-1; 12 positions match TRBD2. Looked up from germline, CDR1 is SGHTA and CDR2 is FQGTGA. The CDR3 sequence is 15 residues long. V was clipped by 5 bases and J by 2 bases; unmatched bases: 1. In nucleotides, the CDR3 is TGTGCCAGCAGCCTAGCGGGGGGGCCCTACAATGAGCAGTTCTTC. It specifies CASSLAGGPYNEQFF.

The CDR3 protein is CASSGYGTQGTNSPLHF. The CDR3 DNA sequence: TGTGCCAGCAGTGGCTACGGAACCCAGGGAACCAATTCACCCCTCCACTTT. The chain links TRBV2 to TRBJ1-6; TRBD1 might be the D (5 bases). The CDR3 covers 17 residues. Per germline, CDR1 SNHLY and CDR2 FYNNEI. Trimming cost V 4 bases and J 7 bases, with 20 bases left between them.

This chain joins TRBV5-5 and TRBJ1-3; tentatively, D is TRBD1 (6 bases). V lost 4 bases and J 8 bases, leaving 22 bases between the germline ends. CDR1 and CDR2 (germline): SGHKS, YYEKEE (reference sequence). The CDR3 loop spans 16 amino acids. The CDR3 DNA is TGTGCCAGCAGCGCTACTATGACAGGAGGAAGGGACACCATATATTTT. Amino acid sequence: CASSATMTGGRDTIYF.

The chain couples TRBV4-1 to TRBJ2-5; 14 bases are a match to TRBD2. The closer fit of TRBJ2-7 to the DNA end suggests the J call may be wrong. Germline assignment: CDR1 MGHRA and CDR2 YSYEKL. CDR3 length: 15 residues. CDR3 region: CASSLGLAGVYEQYF. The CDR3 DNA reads TGCGCCAGCAGCCTGGGACTAGCGGGGGTATACGAGCAGTACTTC.

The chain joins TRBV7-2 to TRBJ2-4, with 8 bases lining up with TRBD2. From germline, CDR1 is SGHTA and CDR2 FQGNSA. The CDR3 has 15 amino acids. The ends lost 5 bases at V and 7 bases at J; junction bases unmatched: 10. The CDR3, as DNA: TGTGCCAGCAGCCCCGGACTAGCCGGGGGGAACATTCAGTACTTC. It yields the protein CASSPGLAGGNIQYF.

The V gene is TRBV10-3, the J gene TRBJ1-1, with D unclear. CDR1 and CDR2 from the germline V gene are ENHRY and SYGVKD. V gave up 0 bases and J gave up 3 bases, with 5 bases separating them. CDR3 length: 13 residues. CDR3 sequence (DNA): TGTGCCATCAGTGAGTCGGCCGACACTGAAGCTTTCTTT. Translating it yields CAISESADTEAFF.

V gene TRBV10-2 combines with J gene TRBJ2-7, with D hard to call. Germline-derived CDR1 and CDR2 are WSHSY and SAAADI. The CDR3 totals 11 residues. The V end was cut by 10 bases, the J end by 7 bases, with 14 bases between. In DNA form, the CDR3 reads TGCGCCACCCTTTCTGGCAGGGAGCAGTACTTC. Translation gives CATLSGREQYF.

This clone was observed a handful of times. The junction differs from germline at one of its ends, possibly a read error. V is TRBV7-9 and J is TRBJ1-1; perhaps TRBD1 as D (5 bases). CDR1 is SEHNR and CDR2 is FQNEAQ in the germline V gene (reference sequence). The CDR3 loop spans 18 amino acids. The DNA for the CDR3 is TGTTCCAGCAGCTTAGGGAGGGGTGGCGAGGGGATGAACACTGAAGCTTTCTTT. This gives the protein CSSSLGRGGEGMNTEAFF.

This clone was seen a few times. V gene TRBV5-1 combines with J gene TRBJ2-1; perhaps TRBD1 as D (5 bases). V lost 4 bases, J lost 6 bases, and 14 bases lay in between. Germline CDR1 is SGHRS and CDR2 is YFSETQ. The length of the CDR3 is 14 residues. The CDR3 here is CASSPSGQINEQFF. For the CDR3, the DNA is TGCGCCAGCAGCCCTTCCGGACAAATCAATGAGCAGTTCTTC.

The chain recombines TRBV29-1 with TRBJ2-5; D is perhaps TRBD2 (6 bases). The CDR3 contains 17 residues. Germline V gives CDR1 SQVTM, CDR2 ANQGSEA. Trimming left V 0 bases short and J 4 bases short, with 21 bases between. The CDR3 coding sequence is TGCAGCGTTGAAGAAAATGGCGGGGCGACTTTAGGAGAGACCCAGTACTTC. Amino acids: CSVEENGGATLGETQYF.

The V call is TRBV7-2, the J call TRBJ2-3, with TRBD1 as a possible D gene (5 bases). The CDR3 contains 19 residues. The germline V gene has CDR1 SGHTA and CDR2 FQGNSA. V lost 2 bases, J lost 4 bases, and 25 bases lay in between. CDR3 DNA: TGTGCCAGCAGCTTAAACAGCCCGGACATCTTCGAAGGTCCAGATACGCAGTATTTT. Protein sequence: CASSLNSPDIFEGPDTQYF.

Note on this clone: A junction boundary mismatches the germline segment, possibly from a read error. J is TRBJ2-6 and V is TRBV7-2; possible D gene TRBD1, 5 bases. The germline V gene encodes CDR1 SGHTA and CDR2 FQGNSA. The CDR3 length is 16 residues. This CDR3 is CASSPPRPSGANVLTF. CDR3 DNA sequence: TGTGCCAGCAGCCCCCCCCGGCCCTCTGGGGCCAATGTCCTGACTTTC.